The entry that follows covers one TCR beta chain sequence. The entry originates in a study of follicular helper T cells after annual influenza vaccination. Study-level information: For some subjects, blood spans the 2013-2014, 2014-2015 and 2015-2016 annual vaccinations.

CDR3 length equals 13 residues. Trimming left V 4 bases short and J 4 bases short, with 9 bases between. Germline values: CDR1 SGHRS, CDR2 YFSETQ. Using immunoSEQ multiplex PCR, the repertoire was profiled, and TCRdb retains in-frame clones only, with some absent. This table holds 9,500 to 13,000 clones, about four fifths found once. As for time point: 2014-2015 season, 7 days after vaccination. The sample here was CXCR5- memory CD4+ T cells sorted from blood, taken 7 days after influenza vaccination. The chain joins TRBV5-1 to TRBJ2-1; D is perhaps TRBD1 (5 bases). The TCR was taken from an adult who received the influenza vaccine. CDR3 nucleotides: TGCGCCAGCAGCGGGCAGGGATACAATGAGCAGTTCTTC. It specifies CASSGQGYNEQFF.